The clone carrying this TCR beta chain was recorded many times. Its antigen is currently unknown. The data belong to a study of T-cell memory formation after mild COVID-19. Study-wide points: Cross-reactive memory apparently joined, as some responding clones appeared in pre-infection memory.

One entry per CDR3 protein results from TCRdb running MiXCR on the 5' RACE reads. The sample records 15,000 or so distinct CDR3 sequences, 20% to 25% being singletons. The J segment lost 5 bases and the V segment lost 2 bases, leaving 6 bases of the junction unmatched. The germline V gene encodes CDR1 SGHRS and CDR2 YFSETQ. CDR3 length: 15 amino acids. The chain is built from TRBV5-1 and TRBJ2-3; TRBD1 matches at 9 bases. The source is a man younger than 35 who had mild COVID-19 (a few samples of this study predate the infection). Cell type and time point are not known. Sequencing was performed on PBMCs or a T cell subset sorted from them (not recorded which). The CDR3 loop reads CASSLARTGVDTQYF. The CDR3 DNA reads TGCGCCAGCAGCTTAGCCCGGACAGGGGTAGATACGCAGTATTTT.